The rows below give T cell receptor beta chains drawn from one sample of a study of blood T cell repertoires in COVID-19. The data were produced by immunoSEQ multiplex PCR, yet TCRdb's version contains in-frame clones alone and is incomplete. Here the sample spans fewer than 200,000 clones, 87% being singletons. Sequencing was performed on peripheral blood. The origin of the receptors is a woman under 30 who had recovered from COVID-19. The CDR3 runs from the conserved cysteine through the conserved F or W. D genes are given only for firm matches. Clone size is stated in some rows and not others, as once, few, many or a class when expanded.

J gene: TRBJ2-1; V gene: TRBV9; clone size: NA; D gene: NA; CDR3 protein: CASSAKPYNEQFF; CDR3 DNA: TGTGCCAGCAGCGCTAAACCCTACAATGAGCAGTTCTTC
J gene: TRBJ2-7; V gene: TRBV19; clone size: NA; D gene: NA; CDR3 protein: CATEGDRGEQYF; CDR3 DNA: TGTGCCACCGAAGGCGACAGAGGCGAGCAGTACTTC
J gene: TRBJ1-3; V gene: TRBV28; clone size: once; D gene: TRBD1; CDR3 protein: CASRRTGERNTIYF; CDR3 DNA: TGTGCCAGCAGACGGACAGGGGAAAGAAACACCATATATTTT
J gene: TRBJ2-1; V gene: TRBV5-1; clone size: NA; D gene: TRBD1; CDR3 protein: CASSSGTGEYNEQFF; CDR3 DNA: TGCGCCAGCAGCTCCGGGACAGGGGAATACAATGAGCAGTTCTTC
J gene: TRBJ1-5; V gene: TRBV18; clone size: NA; D gene: NA; CDR3 protein: CASSDGGSSNQPQHF; CDR3 DNA: TGTGCCAGCTCAGACGGTGGTAGCAGCAATCAGCCCCAGCATTTT
J gene: TRBJ2-2; V gene: TRBV2; clone size: NA; D gene: TRBD1; CDR3 protein: CASSVGTGVPGELFF; CDR3 DNA: TGTGCCAGCAGTGTAGGAACAGGGGTGCCCGGGGAGCTGTTTTTT
J gene: TRBJ1-5; V gene: TRBV5-8; clone size: NA; D gene: TRBD1; CDR3 protein: CASRYPGQGESQPQHF; CDR3 DNA: TGTGCCAGCAGATACCCGGGACAGGGGGAATCTCAGCCCCAGCATTTT
J gene: TRBJ1-2; V gene: TRBV19; clone size: NA; D gene: NA; CDR3 protein: CASTLSQARYGYTF; CDR3 DNA: TGTGCCAGTACTCTCTCCCAGGCGCGCTATGGCTACACCTTC
J gene: TRBJ2-5; V gene: TRBV6-5; clone size: NA; D gene: NA; CDR3 protein: CASSYGGETQYF; CDR3 DNA: TGTGCCAGCAGTTACGGGGGCGAGACCCAGTACTTC
J gene: TRBJ1-2; V gene: TRBV27; clone size: NA; D gene: TRBD1; CDR3 protein: CASSLGQGVYENGYTF; CDR3 DNA: TGTGCCAGCAGTTTGGGACAGGGGGTATACGAAAATGGCTACACCTTC
J gene: TRBJ2-3; V gene: TRBV12-3/TRBV12-4; clone size: NA; D gene: NA; CDR3 protein: CASSRSTDTQYF; CDR3 DNA: TGTGCCAGCAGCCGTAGCACAGATACGCAGTATTTT
J gene: TRBJ2-5; V gene: TRBV6-5; clone size: NA; D gene: NA; CDR3 protein: CASSLQETQYF; CDR3 DNA: TGTGCCAGCAGTTTACAAGAGACCCAGTACTTC
J gene: TRBJ2-1; V gene: TRBV9; clone size: NA; D gene: NA; CDR3 protein: CASSVMGTSYNEQFF; CDR3 DNA: TGTGCCAGCAGCGTCATGGGGACATCCTACAATGAGCAGTTCTTC
J gene: TRBJ1-1; V gene: TRBV19; clone size: NA; D gene: NA; CDR3 protein: CASSVRATEAFF; CDR3 DNA: TGTGCCAGTAGTGTGAGGGCCACTGAAGCTTTCTTT
J gene: TRBJ2-3; V gene: TRBV9; clone size: NA; D gene: TRBD2; CDR3 protein: CASSVDSSGRPIPDTQYF; CDR3 DNA: TGTGCCAGCAGCGTAGATAGTAGCGGGAGGCCCATCCCAGATACGCAGTATTTT
J gene: TRBJ1-1; V gene: TRBV27; clone size: NA; D gene: TRBD1; CDR3 protein: CASSPDRGRDTEAFF; CDR3 DNA: TGTGCCAGCAGCCCGGACAGGGGGCGTGACACTGAAGCTTTCTTT
J gene: TRBJ2-1; V gene: TRBV5-1; clone size: once; D gene: TRBD2; CDR3 protein: CASSTGLAGGHYNEQFF; CDR3 DNA: TGCGCCAGCAGCACGGGACTAGCGGGGGGGCACTACAATGAGCAGTTCTTC
J gene: TRBJ2-2; V gene: TRBV7-2; clone size: NA; D gene: NA; CDR3 protein: CASSLRWAPAGELFF; CDR3 DNA: TGTGCCAGCAGCTTACGCTGGGCCCCGGCCGGGGAGCTGTTTTTT
J gene: TRBJ1-4; V gene: TRBV27; clone size: NA; D gene: TRBD1; CDR3 protein: CASRDRGRKLFF; CDR3 DNA: TGTGCCAGCAGGGACAGGGGACGGAAACTGTTTTTT
J gene: TRBJ1-2; V gene: TRBV5-8; clone size: few; D gene: NA; CDR3 protein: CASSLVGVPNYGYTF; CDR3 DNA: TGTGCCAGCAGCTTGGTCGGGGTCCCTAACTATGGCTACACCTTC
J gene: TRBJ2-6; V gene: TRBV15; clone size: NA; D gene: NA; CDR3 protein: CATSRVGSGANVLTF; CDR3 DNA: TGTGCCACCAGCAGAGTCGGTTCTGGGGCCAACGTCCTGACTTTC
J gene: TRBJ2-1; V gene: TRBV11-2; clone size: NA; D gene: NA; CDR3 protein: CASSPGGSGGGEQFF; CDR3 DNA: TGTGCCAGCAGCCCCGGCGGGTCCGGGGGAGGTGAGCAGTTCTTC
J gene: TRBJ1-1; V gene: TRBV9; clone size: NA; D gene: TRBD1; CDR3 protein: CASSVATGGHTEAFF; CDR3 DNA: TGTGCCAGCAGCGTCGCGACAGGGGGCCACACTGAAGCTTTCTTT
J gene: TRBJ1-5; V gene: TRBV6-2/TRBV6-3; clone size: NA; D gene: NA; CDR3 protein: CASSYSPRGPQHF; CDR3 DNA: TGTGCCAGCAGTTACTCTCCCCGCGGGCCCCAGCATTTT
J gene: TRBJ1-2; V gene: TRBV24-1; clone size: NA; D gene: TRBD1; CDR3 protein: CATSDSRGSYGYTF; CDR3 DNA: TGTGCCACCAGTGATTCCAGGGGGTCCTATGGCTACACCTTC
J gene: TRBJ1-1; V gene: TRBV4-3; clone size: NA; D gene: NA; CDR3 protein: CASSQDRLSIPNTEAFF; CDR3 DNA: TGCGCCAGCAGCCAAGACCGACTCAGTATCCCGAACACTGAAGCTTTCTTT
J gene: TRBJ2-1; V gene: TRBV4-2; clone size: NA; D gene: NA; CDR3 protein: CASSQDLGLGGTANEQFF; CDR3 DNA: TGTGCCAGCAGCCAAGATTTGGGCCTCGGCGGGACGGCCAATGAGCAGTTCTTC
J gene: TRBJ2-1; V gene: TRBV9; clone size: NA; D gene: TRBD2; CDR3 protein: CASSVGSRERAYNEQFF; CDR3 DNA: TGTGCCAGCAGCGTCGGTTCGCGGGAGCGGGCGTACAATGAGCAGTTCTTC
J gene: TRBJ1-4; V gene: TRBV27; clone size: NA; D gene: TRBD1; CDR3 protein: CASSPQGAAEKLFF; CDR3 DNA: TGTGCCAGCAGTCCCCAGGGGGCCGCTGAAAAACTGTTTTTT
J gene: TRBJ1-5; V gene: TRBV15; clone size: NA; D gene: NA; CDR3 protein: CATSRVPGMSNQPQHF; CDR3 DNA: TGTGCCACCAGCAGGGTCCCGGGAATGAGCAATCAGCCCCAGCATTTT
J gene: TRBJ2-3; V gene: TRBV9; clone size: NA; D gene: TRBD2; CDR3 protein: CASSVSGGAADTQYF; CDR3 DNA: TGTGCCAGCAGCGTTAGCGGGGGGGCCGCAGATACGCAGTATTTT
J gene: TRBJ2-3; V gene: TRBV7-3; clone size: NA; D gene: NA; CDR3 protein: CASSELASTDTQYF; CDR3 DNA: TGTGCCAGCAGCGAACTAGCCAGCACAGATACGCAGTATTTT
J gene: TRBJ1-6; V gene: TRBV21-1; clone size: few; D gene: NA; CDR3 protein: CASSKGAAGSPLHF; CDR3 DNA: TGTGCCAGCAGCAAAGGGGCAGCTGGTTCACCCCTCCACTTT
J gene: TRBJ2-1; V gene: TRBV6-5; clone size: NA; D gene: TRBD2; CDR3 protein: CASTSGSSYNEQFF; CDR3 DNA: TGTGCCAGCACGAGCGGGAGCTCCTACAATGAGCAGTTCTTC
J gene: TRBJ2-3; V gene: TRBV6-5; clone size: NA; D gene: TRBD1; CDR3 protein: CASGTGSNTQYF; CDR3 DNA: TGTGCCAGCGGGACAGGTTCAAATACGCAGTATTTT
J gene: TRBJ2-7; V gene: TRBV2; clone size: once; D gene: NA; CDR3 protein: CASSEPLGAAYEQYF; CDR3 DNA: TGTGCCAGCAGTGAGCCCCTAGGGGCCGCCTACGAGCAGTACTTC